The clone carrying this T cell receptor (beta chain) was recorded many times. The sample is drawn from a study of T-cell reconstitution after alpha-beta-depleted transplantation in children. For TCRbeta, the library was prepared with unique molecular identifiers. TCRdb re-derived calls from the PCR reads in MiXCR, one entry per CDR3 protein. This table holds a few hundred thousand distinct CDR3 sequences, 10% found once. The CDR3 length is 15 residues. CDR1 DFQATT and CDR2 SNEGSKA come from the germline V gene (reference sequence). Trimming cost V 0 bases and J 0 bases, with 12 bases left between them.

Sequenced material: PBMCs from the stem cell graft donor, taken from the stem cell graft. The receptor's source is a human donor who donated a stem cell graft to a child with acute lymphoblastic leukemia. The chain links TRBV20-1 to TRBJ2-7; D is ambiguous. The CDR3 spells CSARDLGSDSYEQYF. The CDR3 DNA sequence: TGCAGTGCTAGAGATCTGGGATCCGACTCCTACGAGCAGTACTTC.